This is a list of T cell receptor beta chains from one sample in a study of T cells in localized non-small cell lung cancer. Some clones are missing from TCRdb's copy, which holds only in-frame ones; the method was immunoSEQ multiplex PCR. Among about 24,000 clones listed, 89% were seen once. The material was peripheral blood, obtained before any cancer treatment. These receptors all come from a man aged 35-75 years with stage I squamous cell lung carcinoma. CDR3s include the opening cysteine and the closing phenylalanine or tryptophan. A D gene is named only where the DNA matches it firmly. Clone size is shown for a subset of rows, as once, few, many or a class of expanded clone.

j_call v_call d_call clone_size cdr3_nt cdr3_aa
TRBJ2-1 TRBV6-6 - once TGTGCCAGCATTTCGGGGACGAATGAGCAGTTCTTC CASISGTNEQFF
TRBJ2-3 TRBV11-2 - - TGTGCCAGCAGCTCCAGGGTGGATACGCAGTATTTT CASSSRVDTQYF
TRBJ2-5 TRBV15 - - TGTGCCACCAGCAGAGAGGATGACGGACAAGAGACCCAGTACTTC CATSREDDGQETQYF
TRBJ1-1 TRBV11-2 - - TGTGCCAGCAGCTTAGAAAACAGGAACACTGAAGCTTTCTTT CASSLENRNTEAFF
TRBJ1-4 TRBV27 - - TGTGCCAGCGGGAAGAGGGGGACCTCCGAAAAACTGTTTTTT CASGKRGTSEKLFF
TRBJ1-1 TRBV6-5 - - TGTGCCAGCAGTTCACAGGGTGGCTTTACTGAAGCTTTCTTT CASSSQGGFTEAFF
TRBJ1-1 TRBV4-1 TRBD1 once TGCGCCAGCACGGGGACAGGGTTCCCCACTGAAGCTTTCTTT CASTGTGFPTEAFF
TRBJ1-2 TRBV7-9 TRBD1 - TGTGCCAGCAGCTCGGACAGGAGATCGCGAGGCTACACCTTC CASSSDRRSRGYTF
TRBJ2-7 TRBV18 TRBD2 - TGTGCCAGCTCACCACCGGGGACTAGCGGGGGGGCGGAGCAGTACTTC CASSPPGTSGGAEQYF
TRBJ2-1 TRBV7-2 TRBD2 - TGTGCCAGCAGCTTAGCTCTAGCGGGCGATGAGCAGTTCTTC CASSLALAGDEQFF
TRBJ2-7 TRBV19 - - TGTGCCAGTAGTAGGATCGGGCTCTACGAGCAGTACTTC CASSRIGLYEQYF
TRBJ1-1 TRBV5-1 TRBD1 few TGCGCCAGCAGCGAGGGGGCTAACACTGAAGCTTTCTTT CASSEGANTEAFF
TRBJ1-2 TRBV5-8 TRBD1 - TGTGCCAGCAGCCCAGGACAGGGGGCGTATGGCTACACCTTC CASSPGQGAYGYTF
TRBJ1-2 TRBV5-4 - - TGTGCCAGCAGCTCGGGCCCGAGAACTGGCTACACCTTC CASSSGPRTGYTF
TRBJ2-2 TRBV9 - - TGTGCCAGCAGCGTAGGTGGGTCCGCGAACACCGGGGAGCTGTTTTTT CASSVGGSANTGELFF
TRBJ1-5 TRBV2 - - TGTGCCAGCAGTGAACGGTACAGCAATCAGCCCCAGCATTTT CASSERYSNQPQHF
TRBJ1-1 TRBV18 TRBD1 - TGTGCCAGCTCCGAAGCGGGACAGGGAGGAACTGAAGCTTTCTTT CASSEAGQGGTEAFF
TRBJ2-5 TRBV19 - - TGTGCCAGTAGTTCGGCAGGGAAACCACAAGAGACCCAGTACTTC CASSSAGKPQETQYF
TRBJ1-6 TRBV14 TRBD1 - TGTGCCAGCAGCCTCTCTAGGACAGGTACACCCCTCCACTTT CASSLSRTGTPLHF
TRBJ2-1 TRBV19 - - TGTGCCAGTAGTATTAAATCCTACCCTTACAATGAGCAGTTCTTC CASSIKSYPYNEQFF
TRBJ1-6 TRBV21-1 - - TGTGCCAGCAGCAACTGCCCGCTTCGAGCCAGCAACTATAATTCACCCCTCCACTTT CASSNCPLRASNYNSPLHF
TRBJ1-2 TRBV7-9 - - TGTGCCAGCAGCTTAGTAGGGGGCTATGGCTACACCTTC CASSLVGGYGYTF
TRBJ1-3 TRBV2 - - TGTGCCAGCAGGACAGCAAACACCATATATTTT CASRTANTIYF
TRBJ1-2 TRBV29-1 - few TGCAGCGTTGAGGGAGGCGAGACCTATGGCTACACCTTC CSVEGGETYGYTF
TRBJ2-3 TRBV6-6 - - TGTGCCAGCTCACTCTCTAGCACAGATACGCAGTATTTT CASSLSSTDTQYF
TRBJ2-1 TRBV18 TRBD1 - TGTGCCAGCTCACCCCGAAGGGGGCGCTCTAACAATGAGCAGTTCTTC CASSPRRGRSNNEQFF
TRBJ1-6 TRBV7-9 - - TGTGCCAGCAGCTTATTCCCGTTTGGGGATCATTCACCCCTCCACTTT CASSLFPFGDHSPLHF
TRBJ2-7 TRBV4-3 - - TGCGCCAGCAGCCAAGATCGGGTCGGGGCCTACGAGCAGTACTTC CASSQDRVGAYEQYF
TRBJ2-7 TRBV5-4 - - TGTGCCAGCAGCGGGGGGACTTGGCTTTCCCACGAGCAGTACTTC CASSGGTWLSHEQYF
TRBJ1-3 TRBV10-2 - - TGCGCCAGCAGTGAGCGGAGGGAAGGAGGTTCTGGAAACACCATATATTTT CASSERREGGSGNTIYF
TRBJ1-1 TRBV6-6 TRBD1 - TGTGCCAGCAGTCGTTCCGGGACAGGGGCTGAAGCTTTCTTT CASSRSGTGAEAFF
TRBJ1-5 TRBV30 - - TGTGCCTGGAGCCAGGGCGGCCAGCCCCAGCATTTT CAWSQGGQPQHF
TRBJ2-2 TRBV7-9 - - TGTGCCAGCAGCCCGCGTGGATCATCGGTTTCCGGGGAGCTGTTTTTT CASSPRGSSVSGELFF
TRBJ1-2 TRBV5-1 - - TGCGCCAGCAGCTTGGCCGGATCCAGGACAGCCAGCTATGGCTACACCTTC CASSLAGSRTASYGYTF
TRBJ1-6 TRBV28 TRBD1 - TGTGCCAGCAGTTTAAGCGGACAGGGGGCTTCACCCCTCCACTTT CASSLSGQGASPLHF
TRBJ2-1 TRBV6-5 TRBD2 - TGTGCCAGCAGTCCCGGGGGGGCCCCCCCCAATGAGCAGTTCTTC CASSPGGAPPNEQFF
TRBJ2-3 TRBV6-1 TRBD2 - TGTGCCAGCAGTCCCTTGACTAGCGGGGAGGATACGCAGTATTTT CASSPLTSGEDTQYF
TRBJ1-4 TRBV25-1 - - TGTGCCAGCAGTGAATGGGGAACAGGGACTGAAAAACTGTTTTTT CASSEWGTGTEKLFF
TRBJ2-1 TRBV7-9 - - TGTGCCAGCAGCTTAGTGGTCCTCCGGTCGGACAATGAGCAGTTCTTC CASSLVVLRSDNEQFF
TRBJ2-1 TRBV5-6 TRBD1 - TGTGCCAGCAGCTCTCGGAGCAGGGGGTACAATGAGCAGTTCTTC CASSSRSRGYNEQFF
TRBJ1-6 TRBV4-2 - - TGTGCCAGCAGCCAAAGGAGTGAGAGGTCACCCCTCCACTTT CASSQRSERSPLHF
TRBJ2-3 TRBV29-1 TRBD2 - TGCAGCCTCCGGAGGGAGGGAACAGATACGCAGTATTTT CSLRREGTDTQYF
TRBJ2-5 TRBV5-1 - - TGCGCCAGCAGCCGCGGTGGGATCTCTAATTCAGAGACCCAGTACTTC CASSRGGISNSETQYF
TRBJ2-3 TRBV2 - - TGTGCCAGCAGGGGGACGATGTCTTACACAGATACGCAGTATTTT CASRGTMSYTDTQYF
TRBJ2-2 TRBV7-9 TRBD2 - TGTGCCAGCAGCTATCTGCTCGGTGGCGGGGGGACTACCGGGGAGCTGTTTTTT CASSYLLGGGGTTGELFF
TRBJ2-3 TRBV7-9 - - TGTGCCAGCAGGCCAAGGCCGAGGGGTTGGACAGATACGCAGTATTTT CASRPRPRGWTDTQYF
TRBJ1-4 TRBV6-5 - - TGTGCCAGCAGTTATCCGGACAGCGGTAATGAAAAACTGTTTTTT CASSYPDSGNEKLFF
TRBJ2-6 TRBV5-1 - - TGCGCCAGCAGCCCCCCCTCAACTGGGGCCAACGTCCTGACTTTC CASSPPSTGANVLTF
TRBJ2-3 TRBV10-3 TRBD2 - TGTGCCATCAGTGGTGCCCTAGCGGGGGGCCCTAACACAGATACGCAGTATTTT CAISGALAGGPNTDTQYF
TRBJ1-3 TRBV5-1 TRBD1 - TGCGCCAGCAGCTTGGCCGGACAGGTTTCTGGAAACACCATATATTTT CASSLAGQVSGNTIYF
TRBJ1-1 TRBV5-1 - - TGCGCCAGCGGTACACAAGGCTCGGCTTTCTTT CASGTQGSAFF
TRBJ2-3 TRBV9 - - TGTGCCAGCAGCGTAGCGTCAGGGGGCACAGATACGCAGTATTTT CASSVASGGTDTQYF
TRBJ2-3 TRBV28 - few TGTGCCAGCCTAAGGACGTCCGACTATACGCAGTATTTT CASLRTSDYTQYF
TRBJ1-1 TRBV30 TRBD1 - TGTGCCTGGGGACAGGGGTGGAACACTGAAGCTTTCTTT CAWGQGWNTEAFF
TRBJ2-5 TRBV30 - - TGTGCCTGGAGTGTAGCAGGGGTAGAGACCCAGTACTTC CAWSVAGVETQYF
TRBJ1-1 TRBV4-1 TRBD1 - TGCGCCAGCAGCCAACACTTAACGGACAGGGGGCTGAACACTGAAGCTTTCTTT CASSQHLTDRGLNTEAFF
TRBJ1-6 TRBV15 TRBD1 - TGTGCCACCAGCTTCCAACAGGGGGGGGGTTCACCCCTCCACTTT CATSFQQGGGSPLHF
TRBJ2-7 TRBV28 TRBD1 - TGTGCCAGCAGAGCGGGACAGGGGGACTACGAGCAGTACTTC CASRAGQGDYEQYF
TRBJ1-1 TRBV6-5 - - TGTGCCAGCAGTTACCAGGAGAACACTGAAGCTTTCTTT CASSYQENTEAFF
TRBJ2-7 TRBV28 - - TGTGCCAGCAGTCCGCCTGAGGGAACCTACGAGCAGTACTTC CASSPPEGTYEQYF